Sequencing of this T cell receptor beta chain was carried out in a study of T-cell memory formation after mild COVID-19. Study results and caveats: Most CD4+ clones that shrank were in CM and EM, while CD8+ ones turned up in EMRA.

Germline V lookup: CDR1 SGHDT, CDR2 YYEEEE. The length of the CDR3 is 17 residues. Trimming left V 1 base short and J 2 bases short, with 19 bases between. For this clonotype: As yet, its antigen is unknown.

TCRdb passed the 5' RACE reads through MiXCR, listing each CDR3 protein once. Among 150,000 or so distinct CDR3 sequences listed, 25% to 40% were seen once. The origin of this receptor is an adult woman who had mild COVID-19 (a few samples of this study predate the infection). Cell type and time point are not known. V is TRBV5-6 and J is TRBJ2-7; maybe TRBD1 (6 bases). The source material was PBMCs or a T cell subset sorted from them (not recorded which). The CDR3 loop is CASSLPRTASLPYEQYF. CDR3 sequence (DNA): TGTGCCAGCAGCTTGCCCAGGACAGCTTCTTTACCCTACGAGCAGTACTTC. The whole variable domain, filled in from reference TRBV5-6 and TRBJ2-7, reads DAGVTQSPTHLIKTRGQQVTLRCSPKSGHDTVSWYQQALGQGPQFIFQYYEEEERQRGNFPDRFSGHQFPNYSSELNVNALLLGDSALYLCASSLPRTASLPYEQYFGPGTRLTVT.